Shown below are 20 T cell receptor beta chains from a single sample sequenced in a study of beta chain features in type 1 diabetes. Investigators reverse transcribed all isolated RNA, so they sequenced expressed TCRB transcripts. Repertoires were generated with immunoSEQ multiplex PCR, while TCRdb's copy carries only in-frame clones and drops some. Of 900,000 or so clones in the sample, about 17% are singletons; the top ten hold around 0.02%. Specimen: naive CD4+ T cells from blood. The receptors were sampled from a young woman in good health.

Ten or more counts support this clone. A junction boundary mismatches the germline segment, possibly from a read error. This chain uses TRBV10-3 with TRBJ1-4, with a weak D call TRBD1 (5 bases). The CDR3 has 12 residues. Germline lookup yields CDR1 ENHRY and CDR2 SYGVKD. The DNA of the CDR3 is TGTGCCATCAGCGCAACGGAAGGACAACGCGTTTTT. Translated, it gives CAISATEGQRVF.

This clone was seen a handful of times. This chain uses TRBV11-2 with TRBJ2-1; D may be TRBD2 (6 bases). Trimming left V 3 bases short and J 6 bases short, with 21 bases between. This CDR3 has 17 residues. In germline, CDR1 is SGHAT, CDR2 FQNNGV. The CDR3 DNA follows: TGTGCCAGCAGCTTGAGACTAGGTTTATTTCCGGGCAATGAGCAGTTCTTC. This gives the protein CASSLRLGLFPGNEQFF.

The chain uses TRBV19 and TRBJ2-1, with D perhaps TRBD2 (6 bases). This CDR3 region has 13 residues. CDR1 LNHDA and CDR2 SQIVND come from the germline V gene (reference sequence). V was clipped by 9 bases and J by 0 bases, with 9 bases between them. CDR3 amino acids: CASRLGSYNEQFF. CDR3 DNA sequence: TGTGCCAGCAGACTAGGCTCCTACAATGAGCAGTTCTTC. The variable domain in full, completed from reference TRBV19 and TRBJ2-1, reads DGGITQSPKYLFRKEGQNVTLSCEQNLNHDAMYWYRQDPGQGLRLIYYSQIVNDFQKGDIAEGYSVSREKKESFPLTVTSAQKNPTAFYLCASRLGSYNEQFFGPGTRLTVL.

This clone was detected a few times. The chain has TRBV27 and TRBJ2-1, with TRBD2 matching over 15 bases. Germline trimming cut 3 bases from V and 0 bases from J; bases unmatched to any gene: 3. The CDR3 covers 18 residues. Germline CDR1 is MNHEY and CDR2 is SMNVEV (reference sequence). The CDR3 coding sequence is TGTGCCAGCAGTTTCGGACTAGCGGGAGGGAACTCCTACAATGAGCAGTTCTTC. Residues: CASSFGLAGGNSYNEQFF.

The CDR3 nucleotides are TGCGCCAGCAGCCAGCTTGGAGGTGGTCAGCCCCAGCATTTT. Encoded protein: CASSQLGGGQPQHF. The chain employs TRBV4-1 and TRBJ1-5; unclear D gene. The length of the CDR3 is 14 residues. The V and J ends lost 3 bases and 6 bases respectively, with 12 bases between them. Germline-derived CDR1 and CDR2 are MGHRA and YSYEKL.

Details on this clone: The sample contains more than one DNA sequence encoding this CDR3. The CDR3 here is CASSLGREYNEQFF. CDR3 DNA: TGTGCCAGCAGCTTAGGCCGGGAGTACAATGAGCAGTTCTTC. The genes are TRBV7-3 and TRBJ2-1; D may be TRBD2 (6 bases). With 2 bases removed from V and 4 bases from J, the gap between germline ends came to 9 bases. The V gene's germline CDR1 is SGHTA and CDR2 FQGTGA. CDR3 length: 14 residues. Together with reference TRBV7-3 and TRBJ2-1, the CDR3 gives the full variable domain: GAGVSQTPSNKVTEKGKYVELRCDPISGHTALYWYRQSLGQGPEFLIYFQGTGAADDSGLPNDRFFAVRPEGSVSTLKIQRTERGDSAVYLCASSLGREYNEQFFGPGTRLTVL.

This clone was detected only a few times. The CDR3 loop reads CASSVRGEVKYF. CDR3 nucleotides: TGTGCCAGCAGCGTAAGGGGCGAAGTGAAGTACTTC. V is TRBV11-2 and J is TRBJ2-7; possible D gene TRBD1, 5 bases. This CDR3 has 12 residues. CDR1 and CDR2 from the germline V gene are SGHAT and FQNNGV. Trimming pared 5 bases from V and 11 bases from J, leaving 16 bases between.

This chain connects TRBV5-1 to TRBJ2-2; 8 bases align to TRBD1. The CDR3 is made up of 20 amino acids. Germline V gives CDR1 SGHRS, CDR2 YFSETQ. The J segment lost 0 bases and the V segment lost 7 bases, leaving 20 bases of the junction unmatched. CDR3 sequence (DNA): TGCGCCAGCTTCGTCCACCCCGCCCCGGGACAGGCCGCGAACACCGGGGAGCTGTTTTTT. This gives the protein CASFVHPAPGQAANTGELFF.

V is TRBV9 and J is TRBJ1-1, with a possible D match to TRBD1 (5 bases). Trimming cost V 0 bases and J 8 bases, with 17 bases left between them. Per the germline V gene, CDR1 is SGDLS and CDR2 is YYNGEE. The CDR3 sequence is 15 residues long. Here the CDR3 reads CASSVAGGWGSEAFF. The CDR3 DNA reads TGTGCCAGCAGCGTAGCTGGGGGATGGGGCTCAGAAGCTTTCTTT.

This clone has only a few counts. V usage is TRBV7-2 and J usage is TRBJ2-1, with no clear D. The ends were cut back, 1 base at V and 3 bases at J, with 10 bases in the middle. Germline lookup yields CDR1 SGHTA and CDR2 FQGNSA. The CDR3 is 15 amino acids. CDR3 nucleotides: TGTGCCAGCAGCTTAGATCTGGGCAGCTACAATGAGCAGTTCTTC. Its translation is CASSLDLGSYNEQFF.

This clone was counted only a few times. The CDR3 here is CSVEVDRLRGEYF. The CDR3 DNA reads TGCAGCGTTGAGGTGGACAGATTACGAGGGGAGTACTTC. The chain is built from TRBV29-1 and TRBJ2-5; weak D call: TRBD1 (6 bases). Germline lookup yields CDR1 SQVTM and CDR2 ANQGSEA. This CDR3 has 13 amino acids. V was trimmed by 3 bases and J by 12 bases, leaving 20 bases between them.

The rearrangement links TRBV15 to TRBJ1-2; D gene uncertain. The CDR3 is 13 amino acids. CDR1 and CDR2 (germline): LNHNV, YYDKDF (reference sequence). Deletions cut 0 bases from V and 8 bases from J, with 10 bases between. CDR3 nucleotides: TGTGCCACCAGCAGAGAAGGATTGGGCGGCTACACCTTC. Protein product: CATSREGLGGYTF.

This rearrangement joins TRBV6-1 to TRBJ2-4; no firm D call. In germline, CDR1 is MNHNS, CDR2 SASEGT. V was trimmed by 6 bases and J by 0 bases, leaving 9 bases between them. This CDR3 is 14 amino acids long. The CDR3 loop reads CASSAELAKNIQYF. Written as DNA, the CDR3 is TGTGCCAGCAGCGCTGAGCTAGCCAAAAACATTCAGTACTTC.

This clone came up a few times. V usage is TRBV28 and J usage is TRBJ2-1; TRBD2 is a possible D gene (5 bases). Looked up from germline, CDR1 is MDHEN and CDR2 is SYDVKM. With 2 bases removed from V and 0 bases from J, the gap between germline ends came to 14 bases. The CDR3 has 17 amino acids. The CDR3 DNA sequence: TGTGCCAGCAGTTTAGCGGCTAGCAGGAGCTCCTACAATGAGCAGTTCTTC. It is translated as CASSLAASRSSYNEQFF.

This clone was counted only a few times. J is TRBJ2-7 and V is TRBV5-1, with 8 bases aligning to TRBD2. V lost 3 bases, J lost 4 bases, and 9 bases stayed unmatched. The CDR3 contains 15 residues. Germline V lookup: CDR1 SGHRS, CDR2 YFSETQ. The CDR3 spells CASSSSSGYTYEQYF. The CDR3, as DNA: TGCGCCAGCAGCTCGTCTAGCGGGTATACGTACGAGCAGTACTTC.

This clone was recorded a few times. This rearrangement joins TRBV5-4 to TRBJ2-1, with a possible D match to TRBD2 (5 bases). In germline, CDR1 is SGHNT, CDR2 YYREEE (reference sequence). The germline V and J ends were trimmed by 1 base and 8 bases, with 10 bases remaining between them. The CDR3 has 13 amino acids. CDR3 DNA sequence: TGTGCCAGCAGCTTGAATAGAGGGTATGAGCAGTTCTTC. This gives the protein CASSLNRGYEQFF.

The chain uses TRBV4-2 and TRBJ2-1; 12 bases are a match to TRBD2. CDR1 and CDR2 from the germline V gene are LGHNA and YNFKEQ. V was pared by 2 bases and J by 4 bases, with 3 bases of the junction left unmatched. CDR3 length: 16 residues. The CDR3 here is CASSQRGLAGYNEQFF. The DNA for the CDR3 is TGTGCCAGCAGCCAAAGGGGACTAGCGGGTTACAATGAGCAGTTCTTC.

Details on this clone: This sample also contains other DNA sequences that code for the same CDR3. The rearrangement joins TRBV6-5 to TRBJ2-5; D unclear. Trimming left V 0 bases short and J 5 bases short, with 10 bases between. Germline V gene lookup returns CDR1 MNHEY and CDR2 SVGAGI. The CDR3 is 14 residues long. The CDR3 DNA reads as TGTGCCAGCAGTTACTCCGGACGCGTTGAGACCCAGTACTTC. It is translated as CASSYSGRVETQYF.

A few counts support this clone. This sequence joins TRBV7-8 and TRBJ1-1; D uncertain. The germline CDR1 and CDR2 sequences are SGHVS and FQNEAQ. Trimming left V 6 bases short and J 0 bases short, with 14 bases between. This CDR3 has 15 amino acids. The CDR3 loop reads CASRSSIDMNTEAFF. The CDR3 bases are TGTGCCAGCAGATCAAGCATTGACATGAACACTGAAGCTTTCTTT.

The chain links TRBV28 to TRBJ1-2; D remains unclear. CDR3 length: 13 amino acids. Germline assignment: CDR1 MDHEN and CDR2 SYDVKM. V shed 2 bases and J shed 8 bases, with 12 bases lying between them. CDR3 DNA: TGTGCCAGCAGTTTACAACCCCCGACGGGCTACACCTTC. It specifies CASSLQPPTGYTF.